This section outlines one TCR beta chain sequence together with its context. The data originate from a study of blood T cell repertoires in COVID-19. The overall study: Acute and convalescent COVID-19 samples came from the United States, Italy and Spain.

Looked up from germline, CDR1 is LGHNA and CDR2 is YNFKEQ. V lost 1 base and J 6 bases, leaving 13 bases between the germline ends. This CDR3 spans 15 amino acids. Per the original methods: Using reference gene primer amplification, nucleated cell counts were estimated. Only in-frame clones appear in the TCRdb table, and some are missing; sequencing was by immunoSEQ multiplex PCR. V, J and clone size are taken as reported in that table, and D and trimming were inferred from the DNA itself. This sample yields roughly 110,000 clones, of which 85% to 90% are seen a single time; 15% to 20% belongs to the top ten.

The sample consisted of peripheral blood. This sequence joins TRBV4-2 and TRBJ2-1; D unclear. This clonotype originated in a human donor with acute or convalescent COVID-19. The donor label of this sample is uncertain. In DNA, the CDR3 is TGTGCCAGCAGCCAAGGCTTGTGGGCTACCAATGAGCAGTTCTTC. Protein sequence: CASSQGLWATNEQFF.